A selection of T cell receptor beta chains follows, all from one sample in a study of neurological immune-mediated disorders. TCRdb re-derived calls from the 5' RACE reads in MiXCR, one entry per CDR3 protein. Of about 55,000 distinct CDR3 sequences listed, more than 3% were seen once; the top ten hold roughly 1.9%. Material for sequencing was CD4+ T cells from blood. These receptors were obtained from a woman in her 40s with multiple sclerosis. Both conserved end residues are part of each CDR3. The order of the fields is V gene, J gene, D gene, clone size, CDR3 protein, CDR3 DNA. A D gene is named only where the DNA matches it firmly. Sizes are listed as once, few or many counts, or a class when the clone is expanded.

>TRBV14|TRBJ2-1|NA|many
CASSLTTTSSYNEQFF
TGTGCCAGCAGCCTTACCACTACGAGCTCCTACAATGAGCAGTTCTTC
>TRBV5-1|TRBJ2-6|NA|many
CASRAGSGANVLTF
TGCGCCAGCAGGGCGGGTTCTGGGGCCAACGTCCTGACTTTC
>TRBV5-1|TRBJ1-2|NA|many
CASSLESWGAYGYTF
TGCGCCAGCAGCTTGGAATCCTGGGGAGCCTATGGCTACACCTTC
>TRBV20-1|TRBJ1-1|NA|many
CSARPPGGTEAFF
TGCAGTGCTAGACCTCCGGGGGGCACTGAAGCTTTCTTT
>TRBV6-1|TRBJ1-1|TRBD1|many
CASSESQGAGTEAFF
TGTGCCAGCAGTGAATCCCAGGGGGCCGGCACTGAAGCTTTCTTT
>TRBV6-5|TRBJ1-2|TRBD1|many
CASVDRGQGGYTF
TGTGCCAGCGTTGACAGGGGGCAGGGTGGCTACACCTTC
>TRBV20-1|TRBJ2-1|TRBD2|many
CSAIASGAVDEQFF
TGCAGTGCTATCGCCAGCGGGGCTGTAGATGAGCAGTTCTTC
>TRBV14|TRBJ1-4|NA|many
CASSPVSTNEKLFF
TGTGCCAGCAGCCCCGTATCAACTAATGAAAAACTGTTTTTT
>TRBV5-6|TRBJ1-2|NA|many
CASSPRRYGYTF
TGTGCCAGCAGCCCCCGGAGGTATGGCTACACCTTC
>TRBV20-1|TRBJ2-1|NA|many
CSARDNEQFF
TGCAGTGCTAGAGACAATGAGCAGTTCTTC
>TRBV7-9|TRBJ2-1|NA|many
CASSDRWEQFF
TGTGCCAGCAGCGACCGATGGGAGCAGTTCTTC
>TRBV30|TRBJ2-3|NA|many
CAWSVPKSWLSTDTQYF
TGTGCCTGGAGTGTCCCTAAAAGCTGGTTATCCACAGATACGCAGTATTTT
>TRBV5-1|TRBJ2-3|TRBD2|many
CASSWFSSGGASDTQYF
TGCGCCAGCAGCTGGTTTTCTAGCGGGGGGGCCTCAGATACGCAGTATTTT
>TRBV11-2|TRBJ1-2|TRBD1|many
CASSSYRRQGYTNYGYTF
TGTGCCAGCAGCTCTTACCGGAGACAGGGCTATACTAACTATGGCTACACCTTC
>TRBV5-1|TRBJ2-1|NA|many
CASSLDRAAGNEQFF
TGCGCCAGCAGCTTGGACAGGGCCGCGGGGAATGAGCAGTTCTTC
>TRBV2|TRBJ2-5|NA|many
CASSEITGQETQYF
TGTGCCAGCAGTGAAATCACAGGACAAGAGACCCAGTACTTC
>TRBV12-3/TRBV12-4|TRBJ1-1|TRBD1|many
CASRSDRANTEAFF
TGTGCCAGCAGATCCGACAGGGCGAACACTGAAGCTTTCTTT
>TRBV20-1|TRBJ1-1|NA|many
CSAPRDAEAFF
TGCAGTGCTCCCCGGGATGCGGAAGCTTTCTTT
>TRBV6-1|TRBJ2-1|NA|many
CASSHLPRTAKHTSEQFF
TGTGCCAGCAGCCATCTCCCAAGGACAGCCAAACATACGAGTGAGCAGTTCTTC
>TRBV29-1|TRBJ2-2|TRBD1|many
CSVRTTGGNTGELFF
TGCAGCGTTCGCACCACAGGGGGAAACACCGGGGAGCTGTTTTTT
>TRBV6-5|TRBJ1-1|NA|many
CASSYYFANTEAFF
TGTGCCAGCAGTTACTATTTCGCCAACACTGAAGCTTTCTTT
>TRBV5-1|TRBJ1-6|TRBD1|many
CASSLGQGGEPLHF
TGCGCCAGCAGCTTGGGGCAGGGGGGGGAGCCCCTCCACTTT
>TRBV10-3|TRBJ2-7|TRBD2|many
CAISETGGAEQYF
TGTGCCATCAGTGAGACGGGGGGTGCCGAGCAGTACTTC
>TRBV20-1|TRBJ1-1|TRBD1|many
CSARNRDRVRTTEAFF
TGCAGTGCTAGAAACCGGGACAGGGTCCGTACGACTGAAGCTTTCTTT
>TRBV7-9|TRBJ2-3|NA|many
CASSLVASTDTQYF
TGTGCCAGCAGCTTAGTCGCTAGCACAGATACGCAGTATTTT
>TRBV5-1|TRBJ2-7|NA|many
CASSSTRFSEQYF
TGCGCCAGCAGCTCAACAAGGTTCTCCGAGCAGTACTTC
>TRBV5-1|TRBJ2-2|TRBD1|many
CASSLTRTGGTGELFF
TGCGCCAGCAGCTTGACGAGGACAGGGGGGACCGGGGAGCTGTTTTTT
>TRBV18|TRBJ2-5|NA|many
CASSKEETQYF
TGTGCCAGCTCAAAAGAAGAGACCCAGTACTTC
>TRBV3-1|TRBJ1-2|TRBD1|many
CASSYRDRDSGYTF
TGTGCCAGCAGCTACCGGGACAGGGACTCTGGCTACACCTTC
>TRBV6-5|TRBJ2-2|NA|many
CASSYSRSTGELFF
TGTGCCAGCAGTTACTCGAGATCTACCGGGGAGCTGTTTTTT
>TRBV20-1|TRBJ2-6|TRBD1|many
CSAPGTAGANVLTF
TGCAGTGCGCCTGGGACAGCCGGGGCCAACGTCCTGACTTTC
>TRBV12-3/TRBV12-4|TRBJ1-6|TRBD1|many
CASSLRQGYNSPLHF
TGTGCCAGCAGTTTAAGACAGGGGTATAATTCACCCCTCCACTTT
>TRBV15|TRBJ2-6|NA|many
CATSELARPSRANVLTF
TGTGCCACCAGCGAACTGGCCCGTCCTAGTAGGGCCAACGTCCTGACTTTC
>TRBV12-3/TRBV12-4|TRBJ2-7|NA|many
CASTLSTDSRHSYEQYF
TGTGCCAGCACCCTTTCAACCGACAGCCGCCATTCCTACGAGCAGTACTTC
>TRBV5-6|TRBJ2-2|NA|many
CASSFWQAGTGELFF
TGTGCCAGCAGCTTCTGGCAGGCGGGGACCGGGGAGCTGTTTTTT